The rows below give T cell receptor beta chains drawn from one sample of a study of blood T cell repertoires in COVID-19. Profiled with immunoSEQ multiplex PCR; TCRdb holds only in-frame clones, not every one. The sample lists 100,000 to 150,000 clones; around nine tenths were seen once. Sample: peripheral blood. These TCRs come from a woman in her 70s with COVID-19, enrolled during active disease. The CDR3 runs from the conserved cysteine through the conserved F or W. D genes are given only for firm matches. Some rows have no size entry. The others give once, few or many, or a class for an expanded clone.

DNA,CDR3,D,J,size,V
TGTGCCAGCAGCTTACAGGCCAGGAGCTCCTACGAGCAGTACTTC,CASSLQARSSYEQYF,.,TRBJ2-7,.,TRBV5-6
TGTGCCAGCAGCGTAGGGGCAAGCTATTTGAACACTGAAGCTTTCTTT,CASSVGASYLNTEAFF,.,TRBJ1-1,.,TRBV9
TGTGCCACCAGCAGAGGAGGGACAGGGGGCTACGAGCAGTACTTC,CATSRGGTGGYEQYF,TRBD1,TRBJ2-7,.,TRBV15
TGCGCCAGCAGCTTGGTAGGGGGCGGCTATAATTCACCCCTCCACTTT,CASSLVGGGYNSPLHF,TRBD1,TRBJ1-6,once,TRBV5-1
TGTGCCAGTGCGAGCTCCTATAATTCACCCCTCCACTTT,CASASSYNSPLHF,.,TRBJ1-6,once,TRBV12-3/TRBV12-4
TGTGCCAGCACCCCGGAGGGTCGACGGAGCTCCTACGAGCAGTACTTC,CASTPEGRRSSYEQYF,.,TRBJ2-7,.,TRBV28
TGCGCCAGCAGCTTGTCCCAGAACACTGAAGCTTTCTTT,CASSLSQNTEAFF,.,TRBJ1-1,.,TRBV5-1
TGTGCCAGCAGTGAAGGGGGACAGGGAGGTGGTTCACCCCTCCACTTT,CASSEGGQGGGSPLHF,TRBD1,TRBJ1-6,.,TRBV6-1
TGTGCCTGGGAGCCATCCCCGGATTCACCCCTCCACTTT,CAWEPSPDSPLHF,.,TRBJ1-6,.,TRBV30
TGTGCCAGCAGTTTCCGCGACTATTATAGCAATCAGCCCCAGCATTTT,CASSFRDYYSNQPQHF,.,TRBJ1-5,.,TRBV28
TGTGCCAGCAAACGACTAGCGGGGGGTCACAATGAGCAGTTCTTC,CASKRLAGGHNEQFF,TRBD2,TRBJ2-1,.,TRBV5-8
TGTGCCAGCAGCTCGGACTATGAAGAGACCCAGTACTTC,CASSSDYEETQYF,.,TRBJ2-5,.,TRBV27
TGTGCCAGCAGCCAAGAATTTCGGTCATCAGATACGCAGTATTTT,CASSQEFRSSDTQYF,.,TRBJ2-3,.,TRBV3-1/TRBV3-2
TGTGCCATCAGTGATCAAGACAGGACCAATCAGCCCCAGCATTTT,CAISDQDRTNQPQHF,.,TRBJ1-5,.,TRBV10-3